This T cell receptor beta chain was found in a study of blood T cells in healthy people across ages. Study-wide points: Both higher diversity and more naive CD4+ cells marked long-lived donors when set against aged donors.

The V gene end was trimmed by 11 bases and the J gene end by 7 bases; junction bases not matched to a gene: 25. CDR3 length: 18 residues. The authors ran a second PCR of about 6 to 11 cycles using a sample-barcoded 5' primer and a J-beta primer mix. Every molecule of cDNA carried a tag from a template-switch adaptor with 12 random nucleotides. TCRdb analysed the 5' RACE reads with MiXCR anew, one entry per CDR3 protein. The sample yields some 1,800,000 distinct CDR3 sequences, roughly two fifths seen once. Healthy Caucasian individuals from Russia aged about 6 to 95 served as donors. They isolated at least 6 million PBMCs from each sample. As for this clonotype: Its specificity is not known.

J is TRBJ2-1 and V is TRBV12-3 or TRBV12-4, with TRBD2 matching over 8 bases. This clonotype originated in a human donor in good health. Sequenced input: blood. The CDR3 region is CASSELRVSIPGGNEQFF. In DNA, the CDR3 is TGTGCCTCCTCGGAGTTGAGGGTTTCCATCCCGGGAGGGAATGAGCAGTTCTTC.